This T cell receptor (beta chain) stems from a study of blood T cell repertoires in COVID-19. The CDR3 extends over 15 amino acids. Germline assignment: CDR1 MNHEY and CDR2 SMNVEV (reference sequence). J was trimmed by 3 bases and V by 2 bases; bases with no gene match: 6. Original data processing: Estimation of nucleated cell counts was performed using reference gene primer amplification. Measured with immunoSEQ multiplex PCR; TCRdb has only the in-frame clones, and not every one. For V, J and clone size, that table is used; D and trimming come from the DNA. Of tens of thousands of clones in the sample, roughly 76% are singletons; the top ten hold 25% to 35%.

The V call is TRBV27, the J call TRBJ2-7; TRBD1 agrees at 8 bases. Source material: peripheral blood. The receptor's source is a woman aged 65 to 85 with acute or convalescent COVID-19. CDR3 sequence reads: CASSLGLQGGYEQYF. The CDR3 bases are TGTGCCAGCAGTTTAGGATTACAGGGGGGCTACGAGCAGTACTTC.